The clone carrying this TCR beta chain was detected only once. Assay used: immunoSEQ multiplex PCR; TCRdb lists only in-frame clones, some missing. The data contain roughly 190,000 clones, 94% of them singletons. This entry comes from a study of blood T cell repertoires in COVID-19. Study in general: T cells, B-cell-depleted T cells, or PBMCs provided the cDNA or gDNA that served as material.

The CDR3 length is 13 residues. Trimming stripped 4 bases from V and 6 bases from J, with 11 bases between. Germline loops: CDR1 SGHNT, CDR2 YYREEE (reference sequence). The gene calls are TRBV5-4 and TRBJ2-1; D possibly corresponds to TRBD1 (5 bases). The clonotype was recovered from a man younger than 40 with COVID-19, enrolled during active disease. The specimen was peripheral blood. The CDR3 DNA is TGTGCCAGCAGCCCGACAGATCCCAATGAGCAGTTCTTC. Translated: CASSPTDPNEQFF. Using reference TRBV5-4 and TRBJ2-1 for the parts outside the CDR3, the full variable domain is ETGVTQSPTHLIKTRGQQVTLRCSSQSGHNTVSWYQQALGQGPQFIFQYYREEENGRGNFPPRFSGLQFPNYSSELNVNALELDDSALYLCASSPTDPNEQFFGPGTRLTVL.